Below are 9 T cell receptor beta chains sequenced from a single sample in a study of identical twins. One entry per CDR3 protein results from TCRdb running MiXCR on the 5' RACE reads. The sample has about 890,000 distinct CDR3 sequences; roughly an eighth are singletons. A further study also used this sample, focusing on yellow fever vaccine responses in identical twins.

The material sequenced was PBMCs. The receptors were gathered from a woman aged 18-30 years in good health.

This clonotype was observed many times. The chain recombines TRBV6-1 with TRBJ2-2; TRBD1 agrees at 9 bases. The germline gives CDR1 MNHNS, CDR2 SASEGT. This CDR3 region has 16 residues. The junction had 7 bases not matched to a gene; V was cut back by 5 bases and J by 3 bases. CDR3 DNA: TGTGCCAGCAGTACACAGGGGGCCCCCTACACCGGGGAGCTGTTTTTT. Amino acids: CASSTQGAPYTGELFF.

The V and J genes are TRBV19 and TRBJ2-2; D is perhaps TRBD1 (6 bases). Germline values: CDR1 LNHDA, CDR2 SQIVND (reference sequence). The CDR3 is 15 amino acids. The V gene lost 5 bases and the J gene lost 3 bases, with 13 bases spanning the gap. This chain's CDR3 is CASSSRDTHTGELFF. In DNA, the CDR3 is TGTGCCAGTAGTTCTCGGGACACTCACACCGGGGAGCTGTTTTTT.

This clonotype showed up just a few times. The chain links TRBV11-1 to TRBJ2-7, with a tentative D call TRBD1 (6 bases). Deletions cut 2 bases from V and 1 base from J, with 27 bases between. Looked up from germline, CDR1 is SGHAT and CDR2 is FQDESV (reference sequence). CDR3 length: 20 amino acids. The CDR3 is CASSLPRTVITILISYEQYV. CDR3 DNA: TGTGCCAGCAGCTTACCCCGGACAGTCATCACAATATTAATTTCCTACGAGCAGTACGTC.

Only a few counts were recorded for this clonotype. The J gene is TRBJ2-2, the V gene TRBV4-1, with D possibly TRBD2 on 5 matching bases. V was clipped by 0 bases and J by 12 bases, with 8 bases between them. The length of the CDR3 is 12 residues. From germline, CDR1 is MGHRA and CDR2 YSYEKL. This CDR3 is CASSQDGVKLFF. In DNA form, the CDR3 reads TGCGCCAGCAGCCAAGACGGGGTGAAGCTGTTTTTT.

This clonotype was seen a few times. This rearrangement joins TRBV7-9 to TRBJ2-1, with D perhaps TRBD2 (6 bases). Germline CDR1 reads SEHNR; CDR2 reads FQNEAQ (reference sequence). The CDR3 consists of 15 residues. V lost 6 bases and J 0 bases, leaving 12 bases between the germline ends. The CDR3 nucleotides are TGTGCCAGCAGGTCTAGCGCCCACTCCTACAATGAGCAGTTCTTC. Protein: CASRSSAHSYNEQFF.

This clonotype showed up just a few times. The genes are TRBV2 and TRBJ1-2; no clear D. The germline V gene has CDR1 SNHLY and CDR2 FYNNEI. The CDR3 is 12 residues long. With 1 base removed from V and 4 bases from J, the gap between germline ends came to 4 bases. Here the CDR3 DNA reads TGTGCCAGCAGTGAAGATGGCTATGGCTACACCTTC. This sequence encodes CASSEDGYGYTF.

In DNA form, the CDR3 reads TGTGCCAGCAGTGTGCGCGGGAGGGCCGCGGAGACCCAGTACTTC. Translated, it gives CASSVRGRAAETQYF. The rearrangement links TRBV2 to TRBJ2-5, with 9 bases aligning to TRBD2. This CDR3 spans 15 amino acids. The germline CDR1 and CDR2 sequences are SNHLY and FYNNEI. V trimming: 4 bases; J trimming: 5 bases; junction bases outside the gene matches: 8.

A few counts support this clonotype. The chain is built from TRBV10-3 and TRBJ2-1, with 7 bases identical to TRBD2. This CDR3 spans 15 amino acids. Germline V lookup: CDR1 ENHRY, CDR2 SYGVKD. The junction had 13 bases not matched to a gene; V was cut back by 6 bases and J by 8 bases. CDR3 sequence reads: CAISPGLLMGDEQFF. Here the CDR3 DNA reads TGTGCCATCAGCCCGGGACTACTTATGGGGGATGAGCAGTTCTTC.

V is TRBV5-1 and J is TRBJ2-5; the D gene is possibly TRBD1 (5 bases). In germline, CDR1 is SGHRS, CDR2 YFSETQ. With 4 bases removed from V and 0 bases from J, the gap between germline ends came to 22 bases. The CDR3 spans 18 residues. The CDR3 region is CASSRAQASRGYQETQYF. The DNA for the CDR3 is TGCGCCAGCAGCCGCGCACAGGCCTCACGCGGATACCAAGAGACCCAGTACTTC.